These T cell receptor beta chains were read from a single sample in a study of beta chain features in type 1 diabetes. Here immunoSEQ multiplex PCR was the method, and the copy in TCRdb shows in-frame clones only, minus some. The data contain 300,000 to 450,000 clones, around a tenth of them singletons. Sequenced sample: central memory CD4+ T cells from blood. All receptors derive from a man aged 30 to 45 with type 1 diabetes. CDR3s include the opening cysteine and the closing phenylalanine or tryptophan. The order of the fields is D gene, V gene, J gene, clone size, CDR3 DNA, CDR3 protein. A D gene is named only where the DNA matches it firmly. For some rows the clone size is stated as once, few or many, or as a class when expanded; others skip it.

D gene: NA
V gene: TRBV5-1
J gene: TRBJ1-1
clone size: NA
CDR3 DNA: TGCGCCAGCAGCTTGGATGGCGGGCGCACTGAAGCTTTCTTT
CDR3 protein: CASSLDGGRTEAFF

D gene: NA
V gene: TRBV19
J gene: TRBJ2-4
clone size: many
CDR3 DNA: TGTGCCAGTAGTATAGATGGCCAGCGAACAACGAAAAACATTCAGTACTTC
CDR3 protein: CASSIDGQRTTKNIQYF

D gene: NA
V gene: TRBV11-2
J gene: TRBJ2-7
clone size: many
CDR3 DNA: TGTGCCAGCAGCTTATTTGTCCGATCCTACGAGCAGTACTTC
CDR3 protein: CASSLFVRSYEQYF

D gene: NA
V gene: TRBV5-1
J gene: TRBJ2-6
clone size: NA
CDR3 DNA: TGCGCCAGCAGCTTGGCCGGGCCAGGGCCGAGCTCTGGGGCCAACGTCCTGACTTTC
CDR3 protein: CASSLAGPGPSSGANVLTF

D gene: TRBD1
V gene: TRBV5-1
J gene: TRBJ1-2
clone size: few
CDR3 DNA: TGCGCCAGCAGCTCCCAGACAGGGGGGACTGGCTACACCTTC
CDR3 protein: CASSSQTGGTGYTF

D gene: TRBD1
V gene: TRBV28
J gene: TRBJ2-7
clone size: few
CDR3 DNA: TGTGCCAGCAGTCAGCCCCGGGACAGGGGGCTCGAGCAGTACTTC
CDR3 protein: CASSQPRDRGLEQYF

D gene: TRBD1
V gene: TRBV14
J gene: TRBJ2-5
clone size: many
CDR3 DNA: TGTGCCAGCAGCCAAGATCCTAGGAGGGACAGGGCGGAGACCCAGTACTTC
CDR3 protein: CASSQDPRRDRAETQYF

D gene: NA
V gene: TRBV4-1
J gene: TRBJ1-4
clone size: NA
CDR3 DNA: TGCGCCAGCAGCCTAGTGATAGGTGAAAAACTGTTTTTT
CDR3 protein: CASSLVIGEKLFF

D gene: NA
V gene: TRBV18
J gene: TRBJ1-1
clone size: few
CDR3 DNA: TGTGCCAGCTCACCCCGGACAGACATGAACACTGAAGCTTTCTTT
CDR3 protein: CASSPRTDMNTEAFF

D gene: NA
V gene: TRBV7-9
J gene: TRBJ1-4
clone size: many
CDR3 DNA: TGTGCCAGCAGCTTCTCGGGAGGGGGAGATGAAAAACTGTTTTTT
CDR3 protein: CASSFSGGGDEKLFF

D gene: NA
V gene: TRBV10-3
J gene: TRBJ2-1
clone size: NA
CDR3 DNA: TGTGCCATCAGCGGACAGGGGAGGCGGGAGGGGAACAATGAGCAGTTCTTC
CDR3 protein: CAISGQGRREGNNEQFF

D gene: TRBD1
V gene: TRBV7-2
J gene: TRBJ2-5
clone size: NA
CDR3 DNA: TGTGCCAGCAGCACAAACAGGGGAGAGACCCAGTACTTC
CDR3 protein: CASSTNRGETQYF

D gene: NA
V gene: TRBV5-1
J gene: TRBJ2-7
clone size: many
CDR3 DNA: TGCGCCAGCAGCCCCGGAGCAGCCAATTCCTACGAGCAGTACTTC
CDR3 protein: CASSPGAANSYEQYF